A single sample gave rise to the 26 T cell receptor beta chains below, sequenced in a study of CD8 T cells in Susac syndrome. It was with random hexamers that about 0.45 to 1 ug RNA was reverse transcribed. Via MiXCR, TCRdb re-called the immunoSEQ multiplex PCR reads, giving one row per CDR3 protein. There are some 110,000 distinct CDR3 sequences in the sample; over 95% occur only once, and less than 0.15% lies in the top ten. What was sequenced was CD4+ T cells from PBMCs. The receptor source for this set is a human donor with Susac syndrome.

V usage is TRBV12-3 or TRBV12-4 and J usage is TRBJ2-5; possibly TRBD1 for D (6 bases). The CDR3 contains 14 residues. Trimming removed 6 bases at V and 4 bases at J, with 15 bases between. The CDR3 DNA follows: TGTGCCAGCAGCCGGGACACCCTGACAGAGACCCAGTACTTC. Its translation is CASSRDTLTETQYF.

The chain recombines TRBV20-1 with TRBJ2-7, with TRBD1 identical over 8 bases. Germline assignment: CDR1 DFQATT and CDR2 SNEGSKA (reference sequence). The CDR3 has 12 amino acids. V was clipped by 5 bases and J by 1 base; unmatched bases: 1. The DNA for the CDR3 is TGCAGTGCTTGGACAGGGTCCTACGAGCAGTACTTC. Protein: CSAWTGSYEQYF.

The genes are TRBV5-4 and TRBJ2-7, with 8 bases that match TRBD2. The CDR3 consists of 15 residues. Germline V gives CDR1 SGHNT, CDR2 YYREEE (reference sequence). After removal of 4 bases from V and 5 bases from J, the junction contained 11 bases not matched to a gene. The CDR3 nucleotides are TGTGCCAGCAGCCCCGGGGGGGGGCGCCCCCACGAGCAGTACTTC. This codes for CASSPGGGRPHEQYF.

The rearrangement uses TRBV5-4 and TRBJ2-7, with TRBD2 as a possible D gene (5 bases). V shed 0 bases and J shed 5 bases, with 6 bases lying between them. Looked up from germline, CDR1 is SGHNT and CDR2 is YYREEE (reference sequence). This CDR3 comprises 12 residues. This chain's CDR3 is CASSLGENEQYF. DNA for the CDR3: TGTGCCAGCAGCTTGGGGGAGAACGAGCAGTACTTC.

The chain carries TRBV27 and TRBJ2-5; D gene ambiguous. Germline-derived CDR1 and CDR2 are MNHEY and SMNVEV (reference sequence). The CDR3 runs 13 residues. V was clipped by 4 bases and J by 7 bases, with 13 bases between them. This CDR3 reads CASSSGPLRTQYF. The CDR3 nucleotides read TGTGCCAGCAGTTCAGGACCCCTGCGGACCCAGTACTTC.

This chain links TRBV20-1 with TRBJ2-3; 13 positions agree with TRBD2. The length of the CDR3 is 14 residues. The germline CDR1 and CDR2 sequences are DFQATT and SNEGSKA (reference sequence). V gave up 6 bases and J gave up 6 bases; unmatched junction bases: 6. CDR3 sequence (DNA): TGCAGTGCCTGGACTAGCGGGAGAGTGGATACGCAGTATTTT. Its translation is CSAWTSGRVDTQYF.

A few counts support this clonotype. The chain couples TRBV11-2 to TRBJ2-5; D is undetermined. Germline lookup yields CDR1 SGHAT and CDR2 FQNNGV. Trimming stripped 0 bases from V and 4 bases from J, with 6 bases between. There are 13 residues in the CDR3. In nucleotides, the CDR3 is TGTGCCAGCAGCTTAGATCTTGGAGAGACCCAGTACTTC. It encodes CASSLDLGETQYF.

The gene calls are TRBV12-3 or TRBV12-4 and TRBJ1-5; 7 bases match TRBD1. V was clipped by 6 bases and J by 6 bases; unmatched bases: 5. This CDR3 contains 13 residues. The CDR3 here is CASSKWDSQPQHF. The CDR3 nucleotides read TGTGCCAGCAGCAAGTGGGACAGTCAGCCCCAGCATTTT.

The rearrangement links TRBV3-1 to TRBJ1-5; a weak D match, TRBD1 (6 bases). The CDR3 runs 15 residues. CDR1 and CDR2 from the germline V gene are LGHDT and YNNKEL (reference sequence). V was trimmed by 2 bases and J by 0 bases, leaving 8 bases between them. CDR3 nucleotides: TGTGCCAGCAGCCAAACAGGGAATAGCAATCAGCCCCAGCATTTT. Protein sequence: CASSQTGNSNQPQHF.

This rearrangement joins TRBV5-4 to TRBJ1-1, with D unclear. The CDR3 has 12 amino acids. The germline gives CDR1 SGHNT, CDR2 YYREEE (reference sequence). Trimming removed 6 bases at V and 8 bases at J, with 14 bases between. DNA for the CDR3: TGTGCCAGCATCTCCTTGGCCGGGGAAGCTTTCTTT. This codes for CASISLAGEAFF.

The DNA for the CDR3 is TGCAGCGCCAGGGGACTAACCACCGGGGAGCTGTTTTTT. Protein product: CSARGLTTGELFF. The rearrangement uses TRBV29-1 and TRBJ2-2; D might be TRBD2 (7 bases). CDR1 is SQVTM, CDR2 ANQGSEA, per germline. The CDR3 spans 13 residues. Trimming took 7 bases from V and 4 from J, leaving 13 bases between them.

V and J are TRBV19 and TRBJ1-5; 8 bases align to TRBD1. Germline V gene data show CDR1 as LNHDA and CDR2 as SQIVND (reference sequence). V shed 5 bases and J 3 bases; nucleotides not matched to a gene: 3. The CDR3 contains 14 residues. As DNA, the CDR3 is TGTGCCAGTAGTGACAGGGGCTACAATCAGCCCCAGCATTTT. Its translation: CASSDRGYNQPQHF.

The J gene is TRBJ1-5, the V gene TRBV27; no reliable D call. The V gene lost 3 bases and the J gene lost 5 bases, with 11 bases spanning the gap. The germline gives CDR1 MNHEY, CDR2 SMNVEV (reference sequence). The CDR3 runs to 14 residues. The CDR3 here is CASSLVGSYQPQHF. CDR3 DNA sequence: TGTGCCAGCAGTTTGGTGGGAAGCTATCAGCCCCAGCATTTT.

The rearrangement uses TRBV9 and TRBJ2-5; TRBD2 agrees at 9 bases. V lost 3 bases and J lost 2; bases outside the gene matches: 5. CDR1 SGDLS and CDR2 YYNGEE come from the germline V gene. The CDR3 length is 15 residues. In DNA, the CDR3 is TGTGCCAGCAGCGCCGATAGCGGGAGACAAGAGACCCAGTACTTC. Translating gives CASSADSGRQETQYF.

This sequence joins TRBV20-1 and TRBJ1-2; perhaps TRBD1 as D (5 bases). The CDR3 spans 15 residues. Looked up from germline, CDR1 is DFQATT and CDR2 is SNEGSKA (reference sequence). V lost 6 bases to trimming and J lost 6 bases, with 23 bases between them. The CDR3 DNA reads as TGCAGTGCCGTTCGGGACCGTCAGACGGTCAATGGCTACACCTTC. This translates into CSAVRDRQTVNGYTF.

The chain uses TRBV12-3 or TRBV12-4 and TRBJ1-2; D is undetermined. The CDR3 extends over 15 amino acids. Deletions cut 1 base from V and 8 bases from J, with 17 bases between. In DNA, the CDR3 is TGTGCCAGCAGTTTAGGGACCCGGAGCGGAGAAGGCTACACCTTC. Amino acid sequence: CASSLGTRSGEGYTF.

The CDR3 DNA is TGTGCCAGCAGCGTCGGACAGGCTAACAGGGAGGCTTTCTTT. Translating gives CASSVGQANREAFF. The chain recombines TRBV9 with TRBJ1-1; 7 nucleotides agree with TRBD1. Trimming removed 2 bases from V and 11 bases from J; junction bases left unmatched: 12. This CDR3 is built from 14 residues. Germline V gene data show CDR1 as SGDLS and CDR2 as YYNGEE.

The chain uses TRBV2 and TRBJ2-7; TRBD2 aligns across 7 bases. Germline loops: CDR1 SNHLY, CDR2 FYNNEI. This CDR3 contains 12 residues. The trim removed 7 bases at V and 3 bases at J, leaving 3 bases unmatched. The CDR3 reads CASKREDYEQYF. Here the CDR3 DNA reads TGTGCCAGCAAACGGGAGGACTACGAGCAGTACTTC.

The chain is built from TRBV6-5 and TRBJ2-7; perhaps TRBD2 as D (5 bases). The CDR3 contains 11 residues. The V and J ends lost 6 bases and 6 bases respectively, with 9 bases between them. Germline V lookup: CDR1 MNHEY, CDR2 SVGAGI. The CDR3 nucleotides are TGTGCCAGCAGCCACAGCGGCGAGCAGTACTTC. Translation gives CASSHSGEQYF.

This clonotype came up a few times. This sequence joins TRBV5-1 and TRBJ1-1, with D possibly TRBD1 on 5 matching bases. Trimming pared 1 base from V and 2 bases from J, leaving 12 bases between. CDR1 SGHRS and CDR2 YFSETQ come from the germline V gene. The CDR3 totals 15 residues. The CDR3 coding sequence is TGCGCCAGCAGCTTGTCCGTGACAGAAAACACTGAAGCTTTCTTT. Protein product: CASSLSVTENTEAFF.

This chain connects TRBV28 to TRBJ2-7, with D possibly being TRBD2 (6 bases). V lost 7 bases to trimming and J lost 5 bases, with 12 bases between them. Per germline, CDR1 MDHEN and CDR2 SYDVKM. This CDR3 is built from 12 residues. CDR3 protein: CASKVPSDEQYF. The DNA for the CDR3 is TGTGCCAGCAAAGTCCCTAGCGACGAGCAGTACTTC.

As to this clonotype: One end of the junction varies from germline; a read error may be responsible. The genes are TRBV9 and TRBJ2-1; TRBD2 matches at 7 bases. Germline values: CDR1 SGDLS, CDR2 YYNGEE. CDR3 length: 15 residues. The CDR3, as DNA: TGTGCCAGCAGCCCAGGACTAGGGTCCTCCAATGAGCAGTTCTTC. Amino acid sequence: CASSPGLGSSNEQFF.

This clonotype was recorded once. This chain connects TRBV7-2 to TRBJ1-1, with D hard to call. CDR3 size: 14 residues. The V and J ends lost 4 bases and 3 bases respectively, with 12 bases between them. Per the germline V gene, CDR1 is SGHTA and CDR2 is FQGNSA. This chain's CDR3 is CASSSIRIYTEAFF. The CDR3 nucleotides read TGTGCCAGCAGCTCAATTCGGATCTACACTGAAGCTTTCTTT.

CDR3 bases: TGTGCCACCAGCAGGGGACAGGAGACCCAGTACTTC. Protein sequence: CATSRGQETQYF. The gene calls are TRBV15 and TRBJ2-5, with TRBD1 identical over 7 bases. CDR3 length equals 12 residues. V gave up 3 bases and J gave up 5 bases; unmatched junction bases: 0. From germline, CDR1 is LNHNV and CDR2 YYDKDF (reference sequence).

This chain connects TRBV5-4 to TRBJ1-2; D remains ambiguous. The germline CDR1 and CDR2 sequences are SGHNT and YYREEE (reference sequence). The CDR3 consists of 15 residues. V lost 9 bases and J lost 1, with 19 bases in between. This chain's CDR3 is CATRLSRTINYGYTF. The CDR3 DNA follows: TGTGCCACCAGATTGTCCCGGACCATTAACTATGGCTACACCTTC.

CDR3 nucleotides: TGTGCCAGCTACAGGGCCACTGAAGCTTTCTTT. It codes for CASYRATEAFF. This chain links TRBV12-3 or TRBV12-4 with TRBJ1-1; perhaps TRBD1 as D (6 bases). Trimming took off 8 bases at V and 4 bases at J, with 8 bases between the two ends. CDR3 length: 11 amino acids.